The 28 T cell receptor beta chains below all came from one sample that was sequenced in a study of T cells in tuberculosis (dated by TCRdb to between 2018 and 2020). Library preparation employed the immunoSEQ multiplex PCR assay. TCRdb took this table from immuneACCESS and kept in-frame rearrangements with V and J called. Such tables lack part of the clones; where checked against another copy, unresolved V genes explain under half of the gap, and the rest is unexplained. The sample table records some 41,000 clones; 94% of these occur just once. Around 10% of the sample comes from the top ten. The specimen sequenced was PBMCs. These receptors came from a donor between 5 and 29 years old with latent tuberculosis or without tuberculosis infection. Some clones in this sample may be carry-over from other donors' samples.

This clone was picked up one time. The J gene is TRBJ2-3, the V gene TRBV4-1; 11 bases map to TRBD2. CDR1 is MGHRA and CDR2 is YSYEKL in the germline V gene. There are 16 residues in the CDR3. V dropped 3 bases and J dropped 2; count of bases not matched to a gene: 4. The chain's CDR3 is CASSQTSGEPTDTQYF. CDR3 sequence (DNA): TGCGCCAGCAGCCAGACTAGCGGGGAACCCACAGATACGCAGTATTTT.

The chain employs TRBV5-6 and TRBJ2-7; 8 nucleotides line up with TRBD1. This CDR3 has 13 residues. Germline V gene sequence: CDR1 SGHDT, CDR2 YYEEEE. V shed 4 bases and J 3 bases; nucleotides not matched to a gene: 3. For the CDR3, the DNA is TGTGCCAGCAGCCGGACAGGGATCTACGAGCAGTACGTC. As protein: CASSRTGIYEQYV.

The rearrangement links TRBV6-5 to TRBJ2-7; tentative D call: TRBD2 (6 bases). Germline V gives CDR1 MNHEY, CDR2 SVGAGI. The V gene lost 6 bases and the J gene lost 9 bases, with 12 bases spanning the gap. The CDR3 contains 11 residues. CDR3 DNA sequence: TGTGCCAGCAGCCAAGGGGAGGCGCAGTACGTC. Translation: CASSQGEAQYV.

The chain couples TRBV7-2 to TRBJ2-3; the D gene is possibly TRBD2 (5 bases). V shed 3 bases and J shed 3 bases, with 10 bases lying between them. The CDR3 is 14 residues long. Germline-derived CDR1 and CDR2 are SGHTA and FQGNSA. Here the CDR3 reads CASSFSRTTDTQYF. The CDR3 region has the DNA TGTGCCAGCAGCTTTTCGCGGACTACAGATACGCAGTATTTT.

The chain combines TRBV5-5 with TRBJ1-2, with D maybe TRBD1 (6 bases). The V end lost 4 bases, the J end lost 2 bases, and 15 bases lay between the germline ends. Germline loops: CDR1 SGHKS, CDR2 YYEKEE (reference sequence). The CDR3 runs 15 residues. The CDR3 DNA reads TGTGCCAGCAGCATGCTGACCAGGGGAAACTATGGCTACACCTTC. Amino acids: CASSMLTRGNYGYTF.

The V and J genes are TRBV5-1 and TRBJ1-1, with D perhaps TRBD1 (6 bases). The CDR3 sequence is 15 residues long. Looked up from germline, CDR1 is SGHRS and CDR2 is YFSETQ. V lost 4 bases and J 1 base, leaving 14 bases between the germline ends. CDR3 sequence: CASSPTATGNTEAFF. The CDR3 nucleotides are TGCGCCAGCAGCCCCACTGCGACAGGGAACACTGAAGCTTTCTTT.

The chain combines TRBV6-5 with TRBJ2-2, with 7 bases that match TRBD1. V gave up 6 bases and J gave up 6 bases; unmatched junction bases: 7. This CDR3 region has 14 residues. Germline V lookup: CDR1 MNHEY, CDR2 SVGAGI. Here the CDR3 DNA reads TGTGCCAGCAGAAACAGGGGTGGTTCCGGGGAGCTGTTTTTT. Translated, it gives CASRNRGGSGELFF.

The chain is built from TRBV19 and TRBJ1-1; 8 bases line up with TRBD1. Germline trimming cut 6 bases from V and 3 bases from J; bases unmatched to any gene: 6. The CDR3 runs 14 residues. Germline V lookup: CDR1 LNHDA, CDR2 SQIVND (reference sequence). The CDR3: CASSSGQGDTEAFF. In DNA form, the CDR3 reads TGTGCCAGTAGCAGCGGACAGGGCGACACTGAAGCTTTCTTT.

This CDR3 reads CASSHNGGPNTGELFF. The CDR3 DNA reads TGCGCCAGCAGCCATAACGGGGGGCCGAACACCGGGGAGCTGTTTTTT. This chain connects TRBV4-3 to TRBJ2-2; possibly TRBD2 for D (7 bases). This CDR3 comprises 16 residues. CDR1 is LGHNA, CDR2 YSLEER, per germline. Trimming took 3 bases from V and 0 from J, leaving 11 bases between them.

The rearrangement links TRBV19 to TRBJ1-1; tentative D call: TRBD1 (6 bases). The CDR3 covers 13 residues. Germline assignment: CDR1 LNHDA and CDR2 SQIVND (reference sequence). V dropped 1 base and J dropped 8 bases, with 11 bases sitting between them. The CDR3 region is CASSIVFDREAFF. CDR3 sequence (DNA): TGTGCCAGTAGTATAGTCTTTGACAGGGAAGCTTTCTTT.

The chain couples TRBV18 to TRBJ2-3, with TRBD1 matching 10 bases. Germline CDR1 KGHSH, CDR2 LQKENI. The CDR3 contains 15 residues. J gave up 1 base and V 3 bases, and 1 base lay outside the gene matches. The CDR3, as DNA: TGTGCCAGCTCACCCGGGACAGGGGGCACAGATACGCAGTATTTT. The encoded protein is CASSPGTGGTDTQYF.

The chain has TRBV30 and TRBJ1-2; possibly TRBD1 for D (5 bases). The CDR3 runs to 11 residues. V shed 8 bases and J shed 6 bases, with 13 bases lying between them. Germline loops: CDR1 GTSNPN, CDR2 SVGIG (reference sequence). Written as DNA, the CDR3 is TGTGCCACTCAGGGTTCGGATGGCTACACCTTC. It is translated as CATQGSDGYTF.

The chain recombines TRBV4-3 with TRBJ2-5, with 8 bases that match TRBD2. Looked up from germline, CDR1 is LGHNA and CDR2 is YSLEER. The CDR3 contains 15 residues. Trimming took 4 bases from V and 4 from J; bases not matched to a gene: 8. CDR3 DNA sequence: TGCGCCAGCAGCCGCGACGGGGGGGCCTCAGAGACCCAGTACTTC. This sequence encodes CASSRDGGASETQYF.

The J gene is TRBJ2-3, the V gene TRBV6-4, with a tentative D call TRBD1 (6 bases). The germline CDR1 and CDR2 sequences are MRHNA and SNTAGT. CDR3 size: 14 residues. The V and J ends lost 2 bases and 2 bases respectively, with 8 bases between them. DNA for the CDR3: TGTGCCAGCAGTGACGGACAGCCCACAGATACGCAGTATTTT. Protein: CASSDGQPTDTQYF.

J is TRBJ2-1 and V is TRBV11-2, with D hard to call. Germline V CDR1 and CDR2: SGHAT, FQNNGV. V dropped 1 base and J dropped 3 bases, with 7 bases sitting between them. This CDR3 has 14 amino acids. For the CDR3, the DNA is TGTGCCAGCAGCTTAGTCCAGTACTACAATGAGCAGTTCTTC. Protein: CASSLVQYYNEQFF.

This clone was recorded only once. The chain is built from TRBV19 and TRBJ1-4, with D perhaps matching TRBD1 (6 bases). The CDR3 is 16 residues long. Germline V lookup: CDR1 LNHDA, CDR2 SQIVND (reference sequence). Between the trimmed V and J ends, which lost 5 bases and 3 bases, there was a span of 16 bases. The CDR3: CASSRETGGPNEKLFF. The CDR3 DNA follows: TGTGCCAGTAGTCGCGAGACAGGTGGTCCTAATGAAAAACTGTTTTTT.

This clone was detected a few times. Here the CDR3 DNA reads TGTGCTAGTGGTCTCCGGACAGGGACTGGGGCCAACGTCCTGACTTTC. It specifies CASGLRTGTGANVLTF. The chain is built from TRBV12-5 and TRBJ2-6; 8 positions match TRBD1. J gave up 2 bases and V 5 bases, and 5 bases lay outside the gene matches. Germline assignment: CDR1 LGHNT and CDR2 FRNRAP. The CDR3 runs 16 residues.

The chain carries TRBV4-1 and TRBJ1-1, with D unresolved. CDR3 size: 13 residues. The V gene lost 1 base and the J gene lost 7 bases, with 10 bases spanning the gap. The germline V gene has CDR1 MGHRA and CDR2 YSYEKL. CDR3 coding DNA: TGCGCCAGCAGCCAAGTTATCCAGGATGAAGCTTTCTTT. Translated: CASSQVIQDEAFF.

CDR3 in DNA: TGTGCCTGGAGTGTACTTACCCGCGGAGGCTACACCTTC. It is translated as CAWSVLTRGGYTF. This chain links TRBV30 with TRBJ1-2; D call uncertain. V shed 0 bases and J shed 8 bases, with 13 bases lying between them. The CDR3 extends over 13 amino acids. Per germline, CDR1 GTSNPN and CDR2 SVGIG (reference sequence).

The chain joins TRBV4-2 to TRBJ2-5; D perhaps matches TRBD1 (5 bases). V shed 4 bases and J shed 5 bases, with 17 bases lying between them. Germline V gives CDR1 LGHNA, CDR2 YNFKEQ. The CDR3 runs 15 residues. CDR3 region: CASSRGQGLRETQYF. DNA of the CDR3: TGTGCCAGCAGCCGAGGACAAGGTTTACGGGAGACCCAGTACTTC.

The chain uses TRBV19 and TRBJ2-7, with D maybe TRBD1 (5 bases). Trimming left V 3 bases short and J 7 bases short, with 13 bases between. CDR3 length: 13 amino acids. Germline CDR1 and CDR2: LNHDA and SQIVND (reference sequence). This chain's CDR3 is CASSIAGPGEQYF. The CDR3 DNA reads TGTGCCAGTAGTATTGCAGGGCCTGGGGAGCAGTACTTC.

V usage is TRBV9 and J usage is TRBJ2-2, with 9 bases lining up with TRBD2. Trimming removed 4 bases from V and 4 bases from J; junction bases left unmatched: 14. The CDR3 totals 18 residues. The germline V gene encodes CDR1 SGDLS and CDR2 YYNGEE. This CDR3 is CASSSLWASGELTGELFF. The CDR3 bases are TGTGCCAGCAGCTCCCTCTGGGCTAGCGGGGAGCTCACCGGGGAGCTGTTTTTT.

This clone came up once. The chain carries TRBV9 and TRBJ1-5; D is possibly TRBD1 (5 bases). Germline-derived CDR1 and CDR2 are SGDLS and YYNGEE. V was clipped by 4 bases and J by 5 bases, with 10 bases between them. The CDR3 runs to 13 residues. CDR3 nucleotides: TGTGCCAGCAGCTCAGGACAATATCAGCCCCAGCATTTT. Residues: CASSSGQYQPQHF.

The chain joins TRBV6-6 to TRBJ2-3; the match to TRBD2 covers 9 bases. In germline, CDR1 is MNHNY, CDR2 SVGAGI (reference sequence). The V gene end was trimmed by 7 bases and the J gene end by 6 bases; junction bases not matched to a gene: 8. CDR3 length: 14 amino acids. CDR3 coding DNA: TGTGCCAGCAATCCCAGCGGGGGGAGGGATACGCAGTATTTT. Translating gives CASNPSGGRDTQYF.

The chain joins TRBV4-1 to TRBJ2-5, with TRBD1 matching 7 bases. This CDR3 spans 16 amino acids. Germline V lookup: CDR1 MGHRA, CDR2 YSYEKL. Unmatched junction bases numbered 11, after V lost 3 bases and J lost 4 bases. CDR3 protein: CASSQDAQTGLETQYF. CDR3 nucleotides: TGCGCCAGCAGCCAGGACGCTCAGACAGGGTTAGAGACCCAGTACTTC.

The rearrangement uses TRBV5-6 and TRBJ2-6; no reliable D call. Germline CDR1 is SGHDT and CDR2 is YYEEEE. The CDR3 has 18 amino acids. Trimming shortened V by 4 bases and J by 0 bases, and 17 bases separated the two germline ends. The CDR3 region is CASSANKRLDSGANVLTF. The CDR3 region has the DNA TGTGCCAGCAGCGCGAATAAGAGGTTGGACTCTGGGGCCAACGTCCTGACTTTC.

The rearrangement links TRBV6-6 to TRBJ1-2, with 7 bases fitting TRBD1. V lost 5 bases, J lost 2 bases, and 5 bases stayed unmatched. The length of the CDR3 is 14 residues. Per germline, CDR1 MNHNY and CDR2 SVGAGI (reference sequence). The CDR3 here is CASSPQGVNYGYTF. The CDR3 nucleotides read TGTGCCAGCAGTCCCCAGGGGGTGAACTATGGCTACACCTTC.

This chain joins TRBV11-2 and TRBJ1-3, with D possibly matching TRBD1 (6 bases). Deletions cut 5 bases from V and 4 bases from J, with 21 bases between. Germline assignment: CDR1 SGHAT and CDR2 FQNNGV. The CDR3 covers 17 residues. The CDR3 loop is CASSLRDITLVGNTIYF. Here the CDR3 DNA reads TGTGCCAGCAGCCTTCGGGACATAACCCTAGTCGGAAACACCATATATTTT.